Listed below are T cell receptor beta chains from one sample, sequenced in a study of blood T cells in healthy people across ages. One entry per CDR3 protein, called by TCRdb with MiXCR from the 5' RACE reads. The sample holds 700,000 to 950,000 distinct CDR3 sequences, 58% seen once. Sequences were obtained from blood. The receptors come from a man between 25 and 39 years old in good health. The CDR3 runs from the conserved cysteine through the conserved F or W. D genes are given only for firm matches. Clone sizes are given selectively: once, few, many, or a class where the clone is expanded.

>NA|TRBV7-2|TRBJ2-3|NA
CASNFGLDTQYF
TGTGCCAGCAACTTTGGTCTCGATACGCAGTATTTT
>NA|TRBV10-3|TRBJ1-4|NA
CAISEEGLGEKLFF
TGTGCCATCAGTGAAGAGGGTTTGGGCGAAAAACTGTTTTTT
>NA|TRBV4-3|TRBJ2-7|TRBD1
CASSRAWPGQDSYEQYF
TGCGCCAGCAGCCGGGCGTGGCCGGGACAGGATAGTTACGAGCAGTACTTC
>NA|TRBV7-9|TRBJ2-7|NA
CASSRSGGTNEQYF
TGTGCCAGCAGCCGTTCCGGGGGAACCAATGAGCAGTACTTC
>NA|TRBV21-1|TRBJ2-1|NA
CASSKGALNQNNEQFF
TGTGCCAGCAGCAAAGGCGCGCTAAACCAAAACAATGAGCAGTTCTTC
>few|TRBV10-3|TRBJ2-7|TRBD1
CAISEERDRAVHEQYF
TGTGCCATCAGTGAGGAAAGGGACAGGGCTGTCCACGAGCAGTACTTC
>NA|TRBV7-8|TRBJ2-5|NA
CASSTSLIRTPGETQYF
TGTGCCAGCAGCACATCCCTCATTCGGACCCCTGGGGAGACCCAGTACTTC
>NA|TRBV5-1|TRBJ2-1|TRBD2
CASSLVRAGDNEQFF
TGCGCCAGCAGCTTGGTCCGAGCGGGAGACAATGAGCAGTTCTTC
>NA|TRBV29-1|TRBJ2-4|TRBD2
CIPRGGKGNIQYF
TGCATCCCGAGGGGAGGGAAGGGAAACATTCAGTACTTC
>NA|TRBV27|TRBJ2-1|TRBD1
CASSLLRTGIDEQFF
TGTGCCAGCAGTTTACTTCGGACAGGGATCGATGAGCAGTTCTTC
>NA|TRBV6-2/TRBV6-3|TRBJ2-7|NA
CASTPGAGLSYEQYF
TGTGCCAGCACCCCAGGGGCGGGGCTCTCCTACGAGCAGTACTTC
>NA|TRBV12-3/TRBV12-4|TRBJ1-5|NA
CASILEGERQPQHF
NA
>NA|TRBV4-3|TRBJ2-7|TRBD2
CASSQELPQTSGLYEQYF
TGCGCCAGCAGCCAAGAACTCCCGCAGACTAGCGGGCTTTACGAGCAGTACTTC
>NA|TRBV4-3|TRBJ2-3|NA
CASSQGRGSDTQYF
TGCGCCAGCAGCCAGGGTCGCGGTTCGGATACGCAGTATTTT
>NA|TRBV18|TRBJ2-3|TRBD1
CASSSGQGPADTQYF
TGTGCCAGCTCATCCGGACAGGGACCCGCAGATACGCAGTATTTT
>NA|TRBV27|TRBJ2-4|NA
CASSPRSTDAKNIQYF
TGTGCCAGCAGTCCCAGATCTACTGATGCCAAAAACATTCAGTACTTC
>NA|TRBV12-3/TRBV12-4|TRBJ2-7|NA
CASSAIDSRRGSEQYF
TGTGCCAGCAGTGCCATCGACAGCCGTCGAGGGTCCGAGCAGTACTTC
>few|TRBV5-1|TRBJ2-3|NA
CASSSQAVENTDTQYF
TGCGCCAGCAGCTCCCAGGCAGTGGAAAACACAGATACGCAGTATTTT
>NA|TRBV5-1|TRBJ2-7|TRBD1
CASSWGQGHTYEQYF
TGCGCCAGCAGCTGGGGACAGGGGCACACCTACGAGCAGTACTTC
>NA|TRBV9|TRBJ2-7|TRBD2
CASSVAAGVPYEQYF
TGTGCCAGCAGCGTAGCAGCGGGAGTGCCCTACGAGCAGTACTTC
>NA|TRBV7-2|TRBJ2-4|NA
CASSLPGGRLQYF
TGTGCCAGCAGCTTGCCAGGTGGCAGACTTCAGTACTTC
>NA|TRBV27|TRBJ2-5|TRBD1
CASSLNTEGASTVKYF
TGTGCCAGCAGTTTAAACACAGAGGGGGCTAGCACGGTGAAGTACTTC
>few|TRBV12-3/TRBV12-4|TRBJ2-5|TRBD2
CASSSRLAGKETQYF
TGTGCCAGCAGTTCCCGACTAGCGGGAAAGGAGACCCAGTACTTC
>NA|TRBV6-1|TRBJ1-2|NA
CASSEAWTFNYGYTF
TGTGCCAGCAGTGAAGCTTGGACTTTTAACTATGGCTACACCTTC
>NA|TRBV5-1|TRBJ2-1|TRBD2
CASSLASGSGVRFF
TGCGCCAGCAGCCTTGCTTCTGGTAGCGGGGTCCGGTTCTTC
>NA|TRBV7-2|TRBJ2-1|TRBD1
CASSRDRDNEQFF
TGTGCCAGCAGCCGCGACAGGGACAATGAGCAGTTCTTC
>NA|TRBV15|TRBJ2-7|NA
CATSRDKGGYEQYF
TGTGCCACCAGCAGAGATAAGGGGGGTTACGAGCAGTACTTC
>few|TRBV20-1|TRBJ2-1|NA
CSATPGRFEFF
TGCAGTGCTACCCCCGGCAGGTTCGAGTTCTTC
>NA|TRBV4-2|TRBJ2-1|NA
CASSQNADALDEQFF
TGTGCCAGCAGCCAGAACGCGGACGCTCTGGATGAGCAGTTCTTC
>NA|TRBV7-9|TRBJ2-1|TRBD1
CASSLRDRGHNEQFF
TGTGCCAGCAGTCTTCGGGACAGGGGGCACAATGAGCAGTTCTTC
>NA|TRBV11-1|TRBJ2-7|NA
CASSLLQDYFEQYF
TGTGCCAGCAGCTTATTGCAGGATTATTTCGAGCAGTACTTC
>NA|TRBV6-1|TRBJ2-4|NA
CASSGKNGVAKNIQYF
TGTGCCAGCAGTGGCAAGAATGGAGTAGCCAAAAACATTCAGTACTTC
>NA|TRBV14|TRBJ2-5|TRBD2
CASSQDAGTSASGAQYF
TGTGCCAGCAGCCAAGATGCCGGGACTAGCGCTTCGGGGGCCCAGTACTTC
>NA|TRBV28|TRBJ2-7|NA
CASKEYYVVDSTSAISYEQYF
TGTGCCAGCAAGGAGTATTATGTTGTCGACAGCACCAGCGCAATCTCCTACGAGCAGTACTTC
>NA|TRBV29-1|TRBJ2-7|TRBD2
CSVEVTSGRAEPYEQYF
TGCAGCGTTGAAGTAACTAGCGGGAGGGCCGAACCGTACGAGCAGTACTTC
>NA|TRBV7-9|TRBJ1-1|NA
CASSLQAPLGTEAFF
TGTGCCAGCAGCTTGCAGGCACCCCTGGGGACTGAAGCTTTCTTT
>NA|TRBV15|TRBJ2-4|NA
CATSRVVGGGGLAKNIQYF
TGTGCCACCAGCAGAGTTGTGGGAGGGGGCGGGTTGGCCAAAAACATTCAGTACTTC